This T cell receptor beta chain was recovered during a study of cytomegalovirus exposure and HLA in healthy donors. Study in general: Later, an analysis reported that the 130 or so validation repertoires had used the same platform as the approximately 600 first-cohort repertoires. Study results and limitations: Accounts indicate the classifier identified cytomegalovirus status with strong specificity and sensitivity. A list of about 160 TCR beta chains associated with cytomegalovirus was given.

The CDR3 has 13 residues. V was trimmed by 1 base and J by 10 bases, leaving 14 bases between them. The V gene's germline CDR1 is SGHDN and CDR2 FVKESK. Separate from the roughly 630-subject first cohort was the approximately 130-subject validation cohort, to which the donors belonged. A remark on this clone: The antigen is undetermined.

Sequencing used immunoSEQ multiplex PCR; TCRdb keeps in-frame clones, though not all of them. This sample has over 120,000 clones, with 87% found just once. The sequence came from a man in his late teens or twenties in good health and CMV-seropositive. The rearrangement uses TRBV14 and TRBJ2-7; D remains unclear. Input material: PBMCs. The CDR3 nucleotides read TGTGCCAGCAGCCAAGCTTCCGGTGTCCGCCAGTACTTC. It yields the protein CASSQASGVRQYF.